The sequence of this T cell receptor beta chain was determined in a study of cytomegalovirus exposure and HLA in healthy donors. Study-wide context: Falling in the Caucasian-associated ancestry cluster were roughly 80% of under 500 genotyped donors. Study outcomes and limitations: The study designated about 160 TCR beta chains cytomegalovirus-associated. In a later analysis, an Asian-associated ancestry cluster reportedly showed fewer N-insertions than the approximately 700-donor mean.

Turning to this clone: What it recognizes is unknown.

The CDR3 is made up of 14 amino acids. Germline CDR1 is LNHNV and CDR2 is YYDKDF (reference sequence). V gave up 7 bases and J gave up 0 bases, with 10 bases separating them. The PCR used 60 Vbeta and 13 Jbeta primers. Profiling relied on immunoSEQ multiplex PCR, and the TCRdb table lists in-frame clones only, not all of them. The sample contains 150,000 to 200,000 clones, less than 75% of which appear only once. The rearrangement joins TRBV15 to TRBJ2-1; D is possibly TRBD2 (5 bases). Sequencing was performed on PBMCs. This receptor was obtained from a girl under 18 in good health and CMV-seronegative. The CDR3 sequence is CATIKRGSYNEQFF. CDR3 sequence (DNA): TGTGCCACCATAAAACGGGGCTCCTACAATGAGCAGTTCTTC. Variable domain in full (rest from reference TRBV15 and TRBJ2-1): DAMVIQNPRYQVTQFGKPVTLSCSQTLNHNVMYWYQQKSSQAPKLLFHYYDKDFNNEADTPDNFQSRRPNTSFCFLDIRSPGLGDTAMYLCATIKRGSYNEQFFGPGTRLTVL.